This T cell receptor (beta chain) was found in a study of identical twins. This CDR3 has 12 residues. Germline CDR1 reads DFQATT; CDR2 reads SNEGSKA (reference sequence). V was trimmed by 0 bases and J by 7 bases, leaving 8 bases between them. In TCRdb, the 5' RACE reads were re-called with MiXCR into one record per CDR3 protein. Among approximately 500,000 distinct CDR3 sequences listed, approximately 24% were seen once. These same data were also listed under a study on T cells expressing NK-cell markers. This second report adds: Seven HCMV-seropositive donors and one seronegative donor made up the eight sequenced donors.

Sample: CD4+ T cells sorted from blood. This receptor was taken from a young woman in good health. The chain is built from TRBV20-1 and TRBJ2-3, with D unclear. The DNA for the CDR3 is TGCAGTGCTAGAGAGGGGAAGAATACGCAGTATTTT. Its translation: CSAREGKNTQYF.